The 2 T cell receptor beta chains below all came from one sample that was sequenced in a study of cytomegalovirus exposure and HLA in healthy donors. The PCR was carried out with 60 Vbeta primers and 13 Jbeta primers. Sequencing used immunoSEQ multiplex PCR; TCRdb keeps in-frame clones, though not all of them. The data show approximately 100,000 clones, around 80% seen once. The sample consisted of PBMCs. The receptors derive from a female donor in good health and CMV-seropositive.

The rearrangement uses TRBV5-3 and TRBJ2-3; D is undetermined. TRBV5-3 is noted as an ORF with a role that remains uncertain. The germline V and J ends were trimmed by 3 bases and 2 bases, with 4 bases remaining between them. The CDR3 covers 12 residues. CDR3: CARSSPTDTQYF. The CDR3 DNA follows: TGTGCCAGAAGCTCTCCCACAGATACGCAGTATTTT.

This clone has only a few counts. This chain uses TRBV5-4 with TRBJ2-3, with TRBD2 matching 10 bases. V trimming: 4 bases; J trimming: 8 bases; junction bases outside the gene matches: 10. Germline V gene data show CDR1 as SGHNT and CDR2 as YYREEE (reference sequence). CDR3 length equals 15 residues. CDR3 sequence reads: CASSLQSGGAGTQYF. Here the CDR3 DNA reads TGTGCCAGCAGCCTACAGAGCGGGGGGGCCGGTACGCAGTATTTT.